This TCR beta chain was captured by sequencing in a study of response to subunit inactivated influenza vaccine. This clonotype was recorded a few times. Trimming left V 4 bases short and J 4 bases short, with 15 bases between. Germline V gene data show CDR1 as SGHRS and CDR2 as YFSETQ. CDR3 length equals 14 residues. TCRdb analysed the RT-PCR reads with MiXCR anew, one entry per CDR3 protein. This sample has 800,000 to 1,000,000 distinct CDR3 sequences, with about 20% found just once. This chain connects TRBV5-1 to TRBJ2-7, with D perhaps matching TRBD2 (6 bases). The source was PBMCs from blood, collected 5 days after vaccination. The sequence was obtained from a man aged 45-65 years who received an inactivated influenza vaccine. CDR3 DNA sequence: TGCGCCAGCAGCCCTGGAGGGAGTGTTTACGAGCAGTACTTC. Translation gives CASSPGGSVYEQYF.